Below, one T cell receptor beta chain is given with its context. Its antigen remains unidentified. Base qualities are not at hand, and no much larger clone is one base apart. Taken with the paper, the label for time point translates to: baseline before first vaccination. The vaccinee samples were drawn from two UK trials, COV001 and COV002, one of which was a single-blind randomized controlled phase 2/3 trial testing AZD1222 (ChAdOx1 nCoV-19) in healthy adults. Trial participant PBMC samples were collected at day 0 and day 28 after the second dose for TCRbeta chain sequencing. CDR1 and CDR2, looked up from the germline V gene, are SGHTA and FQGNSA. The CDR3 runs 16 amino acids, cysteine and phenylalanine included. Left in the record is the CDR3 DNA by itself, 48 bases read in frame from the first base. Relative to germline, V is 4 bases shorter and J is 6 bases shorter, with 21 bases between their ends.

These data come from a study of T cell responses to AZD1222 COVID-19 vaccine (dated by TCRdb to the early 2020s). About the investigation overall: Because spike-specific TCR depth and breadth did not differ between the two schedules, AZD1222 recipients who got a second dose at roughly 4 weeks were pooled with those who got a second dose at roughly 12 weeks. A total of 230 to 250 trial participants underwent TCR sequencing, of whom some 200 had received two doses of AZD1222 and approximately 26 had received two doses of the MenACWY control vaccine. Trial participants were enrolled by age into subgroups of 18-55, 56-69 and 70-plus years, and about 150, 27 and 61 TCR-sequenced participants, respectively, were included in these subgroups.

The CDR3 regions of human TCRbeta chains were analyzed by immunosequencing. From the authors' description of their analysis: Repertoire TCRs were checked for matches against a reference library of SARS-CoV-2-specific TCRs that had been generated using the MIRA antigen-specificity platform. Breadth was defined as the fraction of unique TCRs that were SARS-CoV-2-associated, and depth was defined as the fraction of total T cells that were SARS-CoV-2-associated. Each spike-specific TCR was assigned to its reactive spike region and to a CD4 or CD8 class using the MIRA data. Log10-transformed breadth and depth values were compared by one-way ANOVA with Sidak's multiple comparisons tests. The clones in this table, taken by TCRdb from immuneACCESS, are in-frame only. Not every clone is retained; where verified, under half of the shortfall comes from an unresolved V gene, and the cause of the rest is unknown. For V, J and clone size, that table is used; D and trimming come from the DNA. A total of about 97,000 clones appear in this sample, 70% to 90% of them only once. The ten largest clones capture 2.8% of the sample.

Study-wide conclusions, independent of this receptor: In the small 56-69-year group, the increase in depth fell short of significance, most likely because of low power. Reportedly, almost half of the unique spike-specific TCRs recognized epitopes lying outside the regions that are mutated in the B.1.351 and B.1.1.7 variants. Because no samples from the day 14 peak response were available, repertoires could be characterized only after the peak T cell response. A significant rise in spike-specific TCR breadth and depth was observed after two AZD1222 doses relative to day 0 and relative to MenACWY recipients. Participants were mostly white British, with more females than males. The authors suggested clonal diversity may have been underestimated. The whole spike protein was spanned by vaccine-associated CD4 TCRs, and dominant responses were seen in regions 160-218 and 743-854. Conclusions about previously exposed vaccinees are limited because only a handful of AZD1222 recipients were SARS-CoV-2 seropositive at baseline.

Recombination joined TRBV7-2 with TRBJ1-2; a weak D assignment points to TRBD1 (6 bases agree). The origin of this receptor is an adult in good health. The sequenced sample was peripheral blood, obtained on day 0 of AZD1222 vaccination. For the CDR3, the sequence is CASSYPGGRKEDGYTF. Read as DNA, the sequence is TGTGCCAGCAGCTACCCTGGGGGGCGCAAGGAGGATGGCTACACCTTC.